Each of the 14 T cell receptor beta chains below was sequenced from the same sample in a study of blood T cell repertoires in COVID-19. Produced via immunoSEQ multiplex PCR; TCRdb's table is partial and in-frame only. The table records about 71,000 clones, over 75% of them present only once. Input material: peripheral blood. All receptors come from a man aged 50 to 59 with acute or convalescent COVID-19.

The J gene is TRBJ1-2, the V gene TRBV24-1, with 8 positions matching TRBD1. The V gene's germline CDR1 is KGHDR and CDR2 SFDVKD. This CDR3 comprises 14 residues. With 3 bases clipped from V and 5 bases from J, the junction kept 4 bases outside the gene matches. CDR3 sequence: CATSDPRGRYGYTF. CDR3 bases: TGTGCCACCAGTGATCCCAGGGGGCGGTATGGCTACACCTTC.

V and J are TRBV6-2 or TRBV6-3 and TRBJ2-5; 15 nucleotides match TRBD2. V gave up 6 bases and J gave up 2 bases; unmatched junction bases: 13. The CDR3 is made up of 19 amino acids. CDR1 is MNHEY, CDR2 SVGEGT, per germline. The CDR3 spells CASRPGLAGGPTKQETQYF. CDR3 coding DNA: TGTGCCAGCAGGCCTGGACTAGCGGGAGGGCCCACCAAACAAGAGACCCAGTACTTC.

This chain links TRBV18 with TRBJ2-7; TRBD1 is a possible D gene (5 bases). CDR3 length: 13 residues. Between the trimmed V and J ends, which lost 6 bases and 2 bases, there was a span of 11 bases. Germline CDR1 is KGHSH and CDR2 is LQKENI. CDR3 in DNA: TGTGCCAGCTCTACGACAGCAGCCTACGAGCAGTACTTC. Its protein is CASSTTAAYEQYF. The whole variable domain, filled in from reference TRBV18 and TRBJ2-7, reads NAGVMQNPRHLVRRRGQEARLRCSPMKGHSHVYWYRQLPEEGLKFMVYLQKENIIDESGMPKERFSAEFPKEGPSILRIQQVVRGDSAAYFCASSTTAAYEQYFGPGTRLTVT.

This clone was found once. CDR3 region: CASSSTSGYNEQFF. CDR3 nucleotide sequence: TGTGCCAGCAGTTCGACTAGCGGATACAATGAGCAGTTCTTC. V is TRBV6-5 and J is TRBJ2-1; 9 bases line up with TRBD2. V trimming: 4 bases; J trimming: 4 bases; junction bases outside the gene matches: 2. CDR1 is MNHEY and CDR2 is SVGAGI in the germline V gene. The CDR3 extends over 14 amino acids.

The chain has TRBV28 and TRBJ2-3; TRBD2 might be the D (5 bases). Germline V CDR1 and CDR2: MDHEN, SYDVKM. V lost 6 bases to trimming and J lost 4 bases, with 11 bases between them. CDR3 length: 13 amino acids. The CDR3 DNA reads as TGTGCCAGCAGCGACCCGGAGGCAGATACGCAGTATTTT. This encodes CASSDPEADTQYF. The full variable domain, its missing parts supplied by reference TRBV28 and TRBJ2-3, is DVKVTQSSRYLVKRTGEKVFLECVQDMDHENMFWYRQDPGLGLRLIYFSYDVKMKEKGDIPEGYSVSREKKERFSLILESASTNQTSMYLCASSDPEADTQYFGPGTRLTVL.

This clone was counted a few times. This rearrangement joins TRBV28 to TRBJ2-7, with D maybe TRBD2 (6 bases). The germline gives CDR1 MDHEN, CDR2 SYDVKM. The CDR3 is 16 amino acids. Trimming removed 5 bases from V and 0 bases from J, with 17 bases in between. CDR3 region: CASSIAARYSSYEQYF. The CDR3, as DNA: TGTGCCAGCAGTATAGCGGCGAGATACAGCTCCTACGAGCAGTACTTC. Full variable domain (rest looked up from reference TRBV28 and TRBJ2-7): DVKVTQSSRYLVKRTGEKVFLECVQDMDHENMFWYRQDPGLGLRLIYFSYDVKMKEKGDIPEGYSVSREKKERFSLILESASTNQTSMYLCASSIAARYSSYEQYFGPGTRLTVT.

CDR3 residues: CASSEGWGEVDEQFF. The CDR3 DNA is TGTGCCAGCAGTGAGGGGTGGGGAGAGGTTGATGAGCAGTTCTTC. The chain carries TRBV2 and TRBJ2-1, with a weak D call TRBD2 (5 bases). The CDR3 is made up of 15 amino acids. V shed 3 bases and J shed 8 bases, with 17 bases lying between them. Germline values: CDR1 SNHLY, CDR2 FYNNEI.

J is TRBJ2-3 and V is TRBV24-1, with a possible D match to TRBD1 (5 bases). The CDR3 totals 14 residues. V was shortened by 9 bases and J by 2 bases, with 14 bases between the two germline ends. From germline, CDR1 is KGHDR and CDR2 SFDVKD. As DNA, the CDR3 is TGTGCCACCGCAGGACACGGGCTCACAGATACGCAGTATTTT. Residues: CATAGHGLTDTQYF.

This chain links TRBV4-2 with TRBJ1-4; 8 positions agree with TRBD1. The CDR3 is 23 residues long. In germline, CDR1 is LGHNA, CDR2 YNFKEQ. The trim removed 0 bases at V and 0 bases at J, leaving 21 bases unmatched. The CDR3 nucleotides are TGTGCCAGCAGCCAAGAGTCGGTACTCCCGGGACAGGTACTTACCGCAACTAATGAAAAACTGTTTTTT. This sequence encodes CASSQESVLPGQVLTATNEKLFF.

The chain links TRBV11-2 to TRBJ2-2, with a tentative D call TRBD2 (6 bases). Between the trimmed V and J ends, which lost 0 bases and 4 bases, there was a span of 18 bases. Germline lookup yields CDR1 SGHAT and CDR2 FQNNGV. The CDR3 covers 18 residues. The CDR3 protein is CASSLDRWKEGTTGELFF. In DNA, the CDR3 is TGTGCCAGCAGCTTAGATCGGTGGAAGGAGGGGACCACCGGGGAGCTGTTTTTT. The entire variable domain, with the rest obtained from reference TRBV11-2 and TRBJ2-2, is as follows: EAGVAQSPRYKIIEKRQSVAFWCNPISGHATLYWYQQILGQGPKLLIQFQNNGVVDDSQLPKDRFSAERLKGVDSTLKIQPAKLEDSAVYLCASSLDRWKEGTTGELFFGEGSRLTVL.

CDR3 loop: CSVTPTEETQYF. DNA for the CDR3: TGCAGCGTTACCCCCACGGAGGAGACCCAGTACTTC. The chain links TRBV29-1 to TRBJ2-5; D is unresolved. The V end was cut by 5 bases, the J end by 5 bases, with 12 bases between. This CDR3 is built from 12 residues. Per the germline V gene, CDR1 is SQVTM and CDR2 is ANQGSEA.

The chain uses TRBV7-2 and TRBJ1-5; D perhaps matches TRBD1 (6 bases). Germline V gene sequence: CDR1 SGHTA, CDR2 FQGNSA. Between the trimmed V and J ends, which lost 6 bases and 4 bases, there was a span of 16 bases. The CDR3 spans 15 residues. In DNA form, the CDR3 reads TGTGCCAGCAGTCCTGACGGGACAAAAAATCAGCCCCAGCATTTT. It is translated as CASSPDGTKNQPQHF.

The V and J genes are TRBV6-5 and TRBJ2-5; the D gene is possibly TRBD1 (5 bases). Trimming shortened V by 0 bases and J by 7 bases, and 15 bases separated the two germline ends. Looked up from germline, CDR1 is MNHEY and CDR2 is SVGAGI. This CDR3 spans 15 amino acids. The CDR3 DNA follows: TGTGCCAGCAGTTACTCGAACAGGAACGTGGGGACCCAGTACTTC. It specifies CASSYSNRNVGTQYF.

This sequence joins TRBV5-6 and TRBJ2-5, with 8 bases that match TRBD2. CDR1 and CDR2 from the germline V gene are SGHDT and YYEEEE. Germline trimming cut 7 bases from V and 2 bases from J; bases unmatched to any gene: 10. The CDR3 is 15 residues long. This CDR3 is CASAPAVAGQETQYF. The DNA for the CDR3 is TGTGCCAGCGCCCCCGCGGTAGCGGGACAAGAGACCCAGTACTTC.